These T cell receptor beta chains were read from a single sample in a study of human T cells and chemical hapten exposure. TCRdb called the RACE reads again in MiXCR, with one record for every CDR3 protein. The sample has around 150,000 distinct CDR3 sequences; about 27% are singletons. The sample consisted of whole blood, taken in connection with sensitization to the hapten diphenylcyclopropenone (DPC). The receptors derive from a woman between 18 and 30 years old with alopecia areata. Some clones in this sample may be carry-over from other donors' samples. Each CDR3 is given with its conserved first and last residue. The D gene is left open where the match is weak. A clone size is listed for some rows: how often the clone was seen (once, few, many), or a class if it is expanded.

v_gene: TRBV29-1; abundance: .; d_gene: TRBD2; j_gene: TRBJ2-2; CDR3nt: TGCAGCGTGATGAGGGGAGGGACCGGGGAGCTGTTTTTT; CDR3aa: CSVMRGGTGELFF
v_gene: TRBV21-1; abundance: few; d_gene: .; j_gene: TRBJ1-4; CDR3nt: TGTGCCAGCAGCAAAGTTCGCCTTCCAACTAATGAAAAACTGTTTTTT; CDR3aa: CASSKVRLPTNEKLFF
v_gene: TRBV27; abundance: .; d_gene: .; j_gene: TRBJ2-2; CDR3nt: TGTGCCAGCAGCCGTCGGGACATCGGGGAGCTGTTTTTT; CDR3aa: CASSRRDIGELFF
v_gene: TRBV4-1; abundance: .; d_gene: .; j_gene: TRBJ2-3; CDR3nt: TGCGCCAGCAGCCAAGATCCGTACACAGATACGCAGTATTTT; CDR3aa: CASSQDPYTDTQYF
v_gene: TRBV6-1; abundance: .; d_gene: .; j_gene: TRBJ1-3; CDR3nt: TGTGCCAGCAGTGAATCTAACACCATATATTTT; CDR3aa: CASSESNTIYF
v_gene: TRBV27; abundance: .; d_gene: .; j_gene: TRBJ2-1; CDR3nt: TGTGCCAGCAGTTTTGGTTGGGCCGAAAATGAGCAGTTCTTC; CDR3aa: CASSFGWAENEQFF
v_gene: TRBV12-3/TRBV12-4; abundance: .; d_gene: TRBD1; j_gene: TRBJ2-1; CDR3nt: TGTGCCAGCTCCATGGGACAGTACCCGGACAATGAGCAGTTCTTC; CDR3aa: CASSMGQYPDNEQFF
v_gene: TRBV4-1; abundance: few; d_gene: TRBD1; j_gene: TRBJ1-5; CDR3nt: TGCGCCAGCAGCCAGGGACAGGGCAATCAGCCCCAGCATTTT; CDR3aa: CASSQGQGNQPQHF
v_gene: TRBV20-1; abundance: few; d_gene: .; j_gene: TRBJ2-7; CDR3nt: TGCAGTGCTAGAGATCAACGGCCGGGGAACTACGAGCAGTACTTC; CDR3aa: CSARDQRPGNYEQYF
v_gene: TRBV5-8; abundance: .; d_gene: .; j_gene: TRBJ1-2; CDR3nt: TGTGCCGACCATATCAACAGGGAGGAGCGCTACACCTTC; CDR3aa: CADHINREERYTF
v_gene: TRBV4-3; abundance: .; d_gene: TRBD1; j_gene: TRBJ2-5; CDR3nt: TGCGCCAGCAGCCAAACCGGGACAGGGCCAGAGACCCAGTACTTC; CDR3aa: CASSQTGTGPETQYF
v_gene: TRBV29-1; abundance: few; d_gene: .; j_gene: TRBJ1-2; CDR3nt: TGCAGCGCCTACAGGGACCCAAACTATGGCTACACCTTC; CDR3aa: CSAYRDPNYGYTF
v_gene: TRBV2; abundance: .; d_gene: .; j_gene: TRBJ1-1; CDR3nt: TGTGCCAGCACCCCTTCGGGGGGTCTCGCTGAAGCTTTCTTT; CDR3aa: CASTPSGGLAEAFF
v_gene: TRBV12-3/TRBV12-4; abundance: many; d_gene: TRBD2; j_gene: TRBJ2-7; CDR3nt: TGTGCCAGCAGTTTACTAGCGGGGGGGGGCGAGCAGTACTTC; CDR3aa: CASSLLAGGGEQYF
v_gene: TRBV14; abundance: few; d_gene: TRBD2; j_gene: TRBJ2-1; CDR3nt: TGTGCCAGCAGCCAACCGGGACTAGCGGGACATGAGCAGTTCTTC; CDR3aa: CASSQPGLAGHEQFF
v_gene: TRBV9; abundance: .; d_gene: .; j_gene: TRBJ2-7; CDR3nt: TGTGCCAGCAAGGCCGGGGGAACGGGCGAGCAGTACTTC; CDR3aa: CASKAGGTGEQYF
v_gene: TRBV5-1; abundance: many; d_gene: TRBD1; j_gene: TRBJ2-5; CDR3nt: TGCGCCAGCAGCTTGGCCATGAGGACAGGGATAGAGACCCAGTACTTC; CDR3aa: CASSLAMRTGIETQYF